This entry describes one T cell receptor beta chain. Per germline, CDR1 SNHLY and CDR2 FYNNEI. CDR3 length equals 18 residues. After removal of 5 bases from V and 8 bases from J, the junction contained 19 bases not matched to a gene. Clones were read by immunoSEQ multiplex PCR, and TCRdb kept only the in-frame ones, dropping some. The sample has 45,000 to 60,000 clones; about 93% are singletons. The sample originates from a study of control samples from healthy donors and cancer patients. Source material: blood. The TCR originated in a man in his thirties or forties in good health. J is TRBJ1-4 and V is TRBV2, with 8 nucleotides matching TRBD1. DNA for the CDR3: TGTGCCAGCAGTAGCATTGGACAGGGAAGTGGCGGGAGGGAAAAACTGTTTTTT. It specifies CASSSIGQGSGGREKLFF.